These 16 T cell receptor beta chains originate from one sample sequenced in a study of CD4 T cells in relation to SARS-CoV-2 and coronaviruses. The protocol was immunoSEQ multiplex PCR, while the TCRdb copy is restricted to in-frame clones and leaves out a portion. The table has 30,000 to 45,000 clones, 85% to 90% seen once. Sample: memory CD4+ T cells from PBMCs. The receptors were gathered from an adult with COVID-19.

The CDR3 loop is CASSQTGQGTGNQPQHF. For the CDR3, the DNA is TGCGCCAGCAGCCAGACCGGGCAGGGAACGGGCAATCAGCCCCAGCATTTT. V is TRBV4-3 and J is TRBJ1-5; TRBD1 is a possible D gene (5 bases). In germline, CDR1 is LGHNA, CDR2 YSLEER. The CDR3 extends over 17 amino acids. The V gene lost 3 bases and the J gene lost 2 bases, with 17 bases spanning the gap.

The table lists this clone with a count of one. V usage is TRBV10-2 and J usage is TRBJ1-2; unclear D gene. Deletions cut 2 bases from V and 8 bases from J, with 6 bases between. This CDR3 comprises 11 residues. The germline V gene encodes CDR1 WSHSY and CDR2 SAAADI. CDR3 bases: TGCGCCAGCAGTGAGGGGGTGGGCTACACCTTC. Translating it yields CASSEGVGYTF.

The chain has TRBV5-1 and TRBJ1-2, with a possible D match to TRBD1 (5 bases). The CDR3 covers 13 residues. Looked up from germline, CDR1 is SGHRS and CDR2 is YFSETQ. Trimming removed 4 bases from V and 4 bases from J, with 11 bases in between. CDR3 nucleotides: TGCGCCAGCAGCCAAGACAGCTCCTATGGCTACACCTTC. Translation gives CASSQDSSYGYTF.

The CDR3 protein is CASKFRRGAGTYNEQFF. CDR3 DNA sequence: TGTGCCAGCAAATTCCGACGGGGGGCCGGGACCTACAATGAGCAGTTCTTC. This chain links TRBV2 with TRBJ2-1; weak D call: TRBD2 (7 bases). Germline V gives CDR1 SNHLY, CDR2 FYNNEI. This CDR3 spans 17 amino acids. V was clipped by 7 bases and J by 2 bases, with 21 bases between them. Filled out from reference TRBV2 and TRBJ2-1, the complete variable domain reads EPEVTQTPSHQVTQMGQEVILRCVPISNHLYFYWYRQILGQKVEFLVSFYNNEISEKSEIFDDQFSVERPDGSNFTLKIRSTKLEDSAMYFCASKFRRGAGTYNEQFFGPGTRLTVL.

CDR3: CASSTEEKLFF. CDR3 nucleotide sequence: TGTGCCAGCAGCACCGAGGAAAAACTGTTTTTT. The genes are TRBV21-1 and TRBJ1-4. TRBV21-1 is a recognized pseudogene. The length of the CDR3 is 11 residues.

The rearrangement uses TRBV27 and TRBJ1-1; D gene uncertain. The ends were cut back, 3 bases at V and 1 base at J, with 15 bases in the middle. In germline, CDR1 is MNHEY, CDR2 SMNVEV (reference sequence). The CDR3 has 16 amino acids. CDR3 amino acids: CASSFGRPPGNTEAFF. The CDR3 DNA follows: TGTGCCAGCAGTTTTGGCAGACCTCCTGGGAACACTGAAGCTTTCTTT.

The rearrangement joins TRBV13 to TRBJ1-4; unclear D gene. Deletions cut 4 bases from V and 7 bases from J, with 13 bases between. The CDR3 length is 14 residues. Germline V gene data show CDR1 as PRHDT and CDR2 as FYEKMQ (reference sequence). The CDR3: CASSSGSSPEKLFF. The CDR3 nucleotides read TGTGCCAGCAGCTCCGGGTCCTCCCCTGAAAAACTGTTTTTT.

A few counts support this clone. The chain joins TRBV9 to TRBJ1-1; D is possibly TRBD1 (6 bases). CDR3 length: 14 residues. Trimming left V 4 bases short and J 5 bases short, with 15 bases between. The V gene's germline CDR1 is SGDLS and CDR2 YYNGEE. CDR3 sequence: CASSQGQGSTEAFF. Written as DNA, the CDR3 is TGTGCCAGCAGCCAGGGGCAGGGGAGTACTGAAGCTTTCTTT. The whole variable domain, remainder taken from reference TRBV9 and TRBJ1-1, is DSGVTQTPKHLITATGQRVTLRCSPRSGDLSVYWYQQSLDQGLQFLIQYYNGEERAKGNILERFSAQQFPDLHSELNLSSLELGDSALYFCASSQGQGSTEAFFGQGTRLTVV.

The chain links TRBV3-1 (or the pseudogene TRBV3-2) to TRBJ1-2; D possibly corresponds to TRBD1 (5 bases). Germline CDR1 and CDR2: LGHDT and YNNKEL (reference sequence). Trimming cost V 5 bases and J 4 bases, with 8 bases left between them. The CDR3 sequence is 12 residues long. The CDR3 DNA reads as TGTGCCAGCAGCACGACAGCCTATGGCTACACCTTC. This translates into CASSTTAYGYTF.

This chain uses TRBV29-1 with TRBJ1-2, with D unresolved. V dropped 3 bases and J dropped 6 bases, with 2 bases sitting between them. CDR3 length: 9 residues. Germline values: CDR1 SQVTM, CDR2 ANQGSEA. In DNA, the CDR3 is TGCAGCGTTGACGATGGCTACACCTTC. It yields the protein CSVDDGYTF.

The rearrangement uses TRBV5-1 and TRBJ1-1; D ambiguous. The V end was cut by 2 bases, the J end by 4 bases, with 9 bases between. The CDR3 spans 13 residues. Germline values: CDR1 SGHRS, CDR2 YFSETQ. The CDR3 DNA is TGCGCCAGCAGCTTTTACACCAGCACTGAAGCTTTCTTT. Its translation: CASSFYTSTEAFF.

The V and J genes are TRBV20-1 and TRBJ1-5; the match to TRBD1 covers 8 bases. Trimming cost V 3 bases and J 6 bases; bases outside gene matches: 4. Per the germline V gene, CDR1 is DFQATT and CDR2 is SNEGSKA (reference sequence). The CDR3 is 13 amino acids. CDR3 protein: CSASWTGFQPQHF. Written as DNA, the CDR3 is TGCAGTGCTAGTTGGACAGGGTTTCAGCCCCAGCATTTT.

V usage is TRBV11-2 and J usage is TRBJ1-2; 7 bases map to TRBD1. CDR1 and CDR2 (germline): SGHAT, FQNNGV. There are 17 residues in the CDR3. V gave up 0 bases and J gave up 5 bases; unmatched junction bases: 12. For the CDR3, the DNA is TGTGCCAGCAGCTTAGATCCCCTTACCGGGACAGCTTATGGCTACACCTTC. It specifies CASSLDPLTGTAYGYTF.

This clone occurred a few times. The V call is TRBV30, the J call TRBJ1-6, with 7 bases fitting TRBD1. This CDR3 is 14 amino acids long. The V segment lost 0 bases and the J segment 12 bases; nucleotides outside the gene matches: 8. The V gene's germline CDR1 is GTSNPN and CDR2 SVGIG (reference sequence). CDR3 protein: CAWSVKGGTVPLHF. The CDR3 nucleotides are TGTGCCTGGAGTGTAAAGGGGGGGACAGTACCCCTCCACTTT.

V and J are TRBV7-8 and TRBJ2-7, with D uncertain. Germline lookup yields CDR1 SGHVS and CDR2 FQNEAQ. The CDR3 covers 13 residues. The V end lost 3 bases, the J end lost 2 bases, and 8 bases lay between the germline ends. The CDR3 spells CASSFDTPYEQYF. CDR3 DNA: TGTGCCAGCAGCTTCGACACTCCCTACGAGCAGTACTTC. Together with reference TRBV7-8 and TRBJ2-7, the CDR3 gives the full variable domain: GAGVSQSPRYKVAKRGQDVALRCDPISGHVSLFWYQQALGQGPEFLTYFQNEAQLDKSGLPSDRFFAERPEGSVSTLKIQRTQQEDSAVYLCASSFDTPYEQYFGPGTRLTVT.

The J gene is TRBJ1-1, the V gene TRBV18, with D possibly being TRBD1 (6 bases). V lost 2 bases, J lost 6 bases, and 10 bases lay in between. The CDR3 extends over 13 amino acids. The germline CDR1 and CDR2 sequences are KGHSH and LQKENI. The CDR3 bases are TGTGCCAGCTCACCAGGGGGCACCGCTGAAGCTTTCTTT. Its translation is CASSPGGTAEAFF.